Below are 23 T cell receptor beta chains sequenced from a single sample in a study of T-cell memory formation after mild COVID-19. Each CDR3 protein gets one entry after TCRdb re-called the 5' RACE reads with MiXCR. The sample holds 110,000 to 150,000 distinct CDR3 sequences, around 27% seen once. The sequenced sample consisted of PBMCs or a T cell subset sorted from them (not recorded which). Receptor source: an adult woman who had mild COVID-19 (a few samples of this study predate the infection). Cell type and time point are not known.

The rearrangement joins TRBV18 to TRBJ1-2, with TRBD1 as a possible D gene (6 bases). The CDR3 is 15 amino acids. The germline V and J ends were trimmed by 6 bases and 3 bases, with 17 bases remaining between them. Germline V gives CDR1 KGHSH, CDR2 LQKENI. CDR3 region: CASSDDRRSYYGYTF. For the CDR3, the DNA is TGTGCCAGCTCTGATGACAGGCGTTCTTACTATGGCTACACCTTC.

The chain carries TRBV4-3 and TRBJ1-4, with 10 bases that match TRBD1. CDR3 length equals 19 residues. Germline CDR1 reads LGHNA; CDR2 reads YSLEER. The V and J ends lost 0 bases and 7 bases, in that order; junction bases with no gene match: 14. The CDR3 is CASSQDYPTGGPQGEKLFF. CDR3 in DNA: TGCGCCAGCAGCCAAGATTATCCGACAGGGGGCCCGCAAGGTGAAAAACTGTTTTTT.

This clonotype occurred a few times. The V call is TRBV5-6, the J call TRBJ2-1; D is perhaps TRBD1 (6 bases). Germline V gene sequence: CDR1 SGHDT, CDR2 YYEEEE. Trimming stripped 1 base from V and 14 bases from J, with 13 bases between. CDR3 length: 12 amino acids. The CDR3 DNA reads as TGTGCCAGCAGCTTGCTACAGGGATGGAAGTTCTTC. Translation: CASSLLQGWKFF.

This clonotype was observed a handful of times. V gene TRBV24-1 combines with J gene TRBJ2-7, with 10 nucleotides matching TRBD2. The V gene end was trimmed by 5 bases and the J gene end by 3 bases; junction bases not matched to a gene: 6. CDR1 and CDR2 from the germline V gene are KGHDR and SFDVKD. This CDR3 has 15 residues. CDR3 nucleotides: TGTGCCACCAGTGTTCTAGCGGGGGCCTTCTACGAGCAGTACTTC. Translation: CATSVLAGAFYEQYF.

The chain couples TRBV29-1 to TRBJ1-2; D might be TRBD1 (5 bases). This CDR3 spans 13 amino acids. V was shortened by 3 bases and J by 7 bases, with 15 bases between the two germline ends. CDR1 and CDR2 from the germline V gene are SQVTM and ANQGSEA. The CDR3 spells CSVEDTGSAGYTF. CDR3 DNA sequence: TGCAGCGTTGAGGACACTGGCAGCGCTGGCTACACCTTC.

This clonotype was seen only a few times. This CDR3 reads CASSSQVGRIISPLHF. CDR3 in DNA: TGTGCCAGCAGCTCCCAAGTGGGCAGGATAATTTCACCCCTCCACTTT. The V gene is TRBV11-2, the J gene TRBJ1-6; D not certain. The V end lost 4 bases, the J end lost 9 bases, and 19 bases lay between the germline ends. The CDR3 is made up of 16 amino acids. Germline V gene sequence: CDR1 SGHAT, CDR2 FQNNGV.

J is TRBJ1-6 and V is TRBV20-1, with TRBD1 matching over 8 bases. Germline V gives CDR1 DFQATT, CDR2 SNEGSKA (reference sequence). The V and J ends lost 3 bases and 7 bases, in that order; junction bases with no gene match: 2. The length of the CDR3 is 13 residues. In DNA, the CDR3 is TGCAGTGCTAGGACAGGGGTAAATTCACCCCTCCACTTT. Protein sequence: CSARTGVNSPLHF.

In this sample, this clonotype turned up a few times. The chain carries TRBV6-5 and TRBJ2-3; D is unclear. Germline CDR1 is MNHEY and CDR2 is SVGAGI. Trimming removed 6 bases from V and 6 bases from J, with 7 bases in between. The CDR3 runs to 11 residues. The CDR3 DNA follows: TGTGCCAGCAGCGAAAGGGATACGCAGTATTTT. Its protein product is CASSERDTQYF.

This clonotype was found many times. The rearrangement uses TRBV24-1 and TRBJ2-3; D is ambiguous. CDR3 length: 13 amino acids. Trimming shortened V by 3 bases and J by 5 bases, and 8 bases separated the two germline ends. Germline lookup yields CDR1 KGHDR and CDR2 SFDVKD. The CDR3 DNA reads as TGTGCCACCAGTGATCAGCTGATAGATACGCAGTATTTT. Amino acids: CATSDQLIDTQYF.

This clonotype was recorded a few times. V usage is TRBV27 and J usage is TRBJ2-3; 10 bases fit TRBD1. Per the germline V gene, CDR1 is MNHEY and CDR2 is SMNVEV (reference sequence). Trimming took 3 bases from V and 3 from J; bases not matched to a gene: 6. The CDR3 extends over 16 amino acids. The CDR3, as DNA: TGTGCCAGCAGTTTTGTGGGGACAGGGGAAACAGATACGCAGTATTTT. Translated, it gives CASSFVGTGETDTQYF.

This clonotype has just a few counts. The genes are TRBV2 and TRBJ1-4; D call uncertain. Germline V lookup: CDR1 SNHLY, CDR2 FYNNEI. This CDR3 is 14 amino acids long. The V and J ends lost 6 bases and 5 bases respectively, with 13 bases between them. The CDR3 here is CASSPEDWNEKLFF. The CDR3, as DNA: TGTGCCAGCAGCCCCGAGGATTGGAATGAAAAACTGTTTTTT.

This chain links TRBV7-8 with TRBJ1-2; D is possibly TRBD1 (6 bases). Between the trimmed V and J ends, which lost 4 bases and 6 bases, there was a span of 18 bases. Germline V gives CDR1 SGHVS, CDR2 FQNEAQ. The CDR3 covers 15 residues. The chain's CDR3 is CASSSDRMAGDGYTF. The CDR3 DNA sequence: TGTGCCAGCAGCTCAGACCGTATGGCAGGGGATGGCTACACCTTC.

The table lists this clonotype with a few counts. The chain carries TRBV4-2 and TRBJ2-4, with D perhaps TRBD1 or TRBD2 (5 bases each). The CDR3 loop spans 18 amino acids. Trimming shortened V by 0 bases and J by 0 bases, and 15 bases separated the two germline ends. The germline CDR1 and CDR2 sequences are LGHNA and YNFKEQ. In DNA form, the CDR3 reads TGTGCCAGCAGCCAAGATGCCTATAGGGACGGAGCCAAAAACATTCAGTACTTC. Translated: CASSQDAYRDGAKNIQYF.

This clonotype turned up a few times. This sequence joins TRBV5-1 and TRBJ1-1; the D gene is possibly TRBD1 (5 bases). The CDR3 spans 15 residues. Per germline, CDR1 SGHRS and CDR2 YFSETQ. V lost 0 bases and J 3 bases, leaving 12 bases between the germline ends. The CDR3: CASSLGDGGYTEAFF. The DNA of the CDR3 is TGCGCCAGCAGCTTGGGGGACGGCGGCTACACTGAAGCTTTCTTT.

This clonotype was observed a few times. V is TRBV27 and J is TRBJ2-7; tentatively, D is TRBD1 (6 bases). V was shortened by 3 bases and J by 7 bases, with 19 bases between the two germline ends. The length of the CDR3 is 15 residues. Germline V gene lookup returns CDR1 MNHEY and CDR2 SMNVEV (reference sequence). DNA of the CDR3: TGTGCCAGCAGTTTTGGTCAGGGGTTGTTGGTTGAGCAGTACTTC. Translating it yields CASSFGQGLLVEQYF.

This clonotype came up a few times. The V and J genes are TRBV15 and TRBJ2-2; 11 nucleotides match TRBD1. The CDR3 is 20 amino acids. The V segment lost 2 bases and the J segment 3 bases; nucleotides outside the gene matches: 14. Germline-derived CDR1 and CDR2 are LNHNV and YYDKDF (reference sequence). The CDR3: CATSRPRTGGLVPYTGELFF. The CDR3, as DNA: TGTGCCACCAGCAGACCCCGGACAGGGGGCCTGGTCCCGTACACCGGGGAGCTGTTTTTT.

The gene calls are TRBV20-1 and TRBJ2-7; 9 nucleotides agree with TRBD2. CDR3 length: 14 amino acids. Germline CDR1 and CDR2: DFQATT and SNEGSKA (reference sequence). J gave up 3 bases and V 6 bases, and 9 bases lay outside the gene matches. This CDR3 reads CSAGLGLADYEQYF. Written as DNA, the CDR3 is TGCAGTGCCGGGCTGGGACTAGCCGACTACGAGCAGTACTTC.

The chain couples TRBV5-1 to TRBJ2-7; 7 bases are a match to TRBD1. Trimming took 4 bases from V and 0 from J; bases not matched to a gene: 10. The CDR3 runs 16 residues. CDR1 is SGHRS and CDR2 is YFSETQ in the germline V gene. The CDR3 reads CASSPPAGTDSYEQYF. The CDR3 DNA reads TGCGCCAGCAGCCCGCCGGCAGGGACAGACTCCTACGAGCAGTACTTC.

This clonotype appeared a few times. The rearrangement uses TRBV12-3 or TRBV12-4 and TRBJ1-2; D might be TRBD1 (5 bases). V was shortened by 5 bases and J by 4 bases, with 14 bases between the two germline ends. The CDR3 loop spans 14 amino acids. DNA for the CDR3: TGTGCCAGCAGTCTAAGGGGCTACCTCTATGGCTACACCTTC. As protein: CASSLRGYLYGYTF.

The rearrangement links TRBV20-1 to TRBJ1-2; D remains unclear. The CDR3 extends over 17 amino acids. Trimming took off 0 bases at V and 0 bases at J, with 17 bases between the two ends. In germline, CDR1 is DFQATT, CDR2 SNEGSKA (reference sequence). Written as DNA, the CDR3 is TGCAGTGCTAGAGATCCCCGTTCTCAGAAACCTAACTATGGCTACACCTTC. Amino acids: CSARDPRSQKPNYGYTF.

The rearrangement uses TRBV5-1 and TRBJ2-3; maybe TRBD2 (5 bases). The V and J ends lost 3 bases and 0 bases respectively, with 11 bases between them. CDR1 and CDR2 from the germline V gene are SGHRS and YFSETQ. The CDR3 extends over 15 amino acids. CDR3 coding DNA: TGCGCCAGCAGCTCCCTTCGCGGGAGCACAGATACGCAGTATTTT. It encodes CASSSLRGSTDTQYF.

The chain links TRBV24-1 to TRBJ2-7; 13 nucleotides line up with TRBD2. CDR1 is KGHDR and CDR2 is SFDVKD in the germline V gene. The length of the CDR3 is 15 residues. Trimming removed 4 bases from V and 3 bases from J; junction bases left unmatched: 2. CDR3 sequence (DNA): TGTGCCACCAGTGACCGGACTAGCGGGAGCTACGAGCAGTACTTC. Translation: CATSDRTSGSYEQYF.

This clonotype was seen a handful of times. The rearrangement links TRBV29-1 to TRBJ2-7; the match to TRBD1 covers 7 bases. Germline V lookup: CDR1 SQVTM, CDR2 ANQGSEA. Trimming removed 2 bases from V and 3 bases from J; junction bases left unmatched: 4. CDR3 size: 13 residues. The CDR3, as DNA: TGCAGCGTTGAATTTCCAGGGGGCTACGAGCAGTACTTC. Translating gives CSVEFPGGYEQYF.